This T cell receptor beta chain comes out of a study of T cells in tuberculosis. The ends lost 8 bases at V and 6 bases at J; junction bases unmatched: 11. The CDR3 covers 14 residues. Germline V gene lookup returns CDR1 GTSNPN and CDR2 SVGIG (reference sequence). Adolescents were screened for latent TB by skin test and IGRA. Of note for this clone: The antigen remains undetermined.

General study results and limits: GMM-specific TCRs were nearer to active tuberculosis alpha repertoires, suggesting expansion. Shorter CDR3-alpha in active tuberculosis partly drove smaller distances. Classification accuracy was 80% to 90% (AUROC approximately 0.89) with the GMM-specific repertoire.

TCRdb's copy holds only in-frame clones and misses some; the assay was immunoSEQ multiplex PCR. Here the sample spans roughly 41,000 clones, 94% being singletons. This chain connects TRBV30 to TRBJ2-3; TRBD1 matches at 10 bases. Sample: PBMCs. The clonotype originates from a donor aged 10-29 years with latent tuberculosis or without tuberculosis infection. Some clones in this sample may be carry-over from other donors' samples. The CDR3 loop is CAGSLGTGVDTQYF. The CDR3 DNA reads as TGTGCCGGAAGCTTAGGGACAGGGGTGGATACGCAGTATTTT.